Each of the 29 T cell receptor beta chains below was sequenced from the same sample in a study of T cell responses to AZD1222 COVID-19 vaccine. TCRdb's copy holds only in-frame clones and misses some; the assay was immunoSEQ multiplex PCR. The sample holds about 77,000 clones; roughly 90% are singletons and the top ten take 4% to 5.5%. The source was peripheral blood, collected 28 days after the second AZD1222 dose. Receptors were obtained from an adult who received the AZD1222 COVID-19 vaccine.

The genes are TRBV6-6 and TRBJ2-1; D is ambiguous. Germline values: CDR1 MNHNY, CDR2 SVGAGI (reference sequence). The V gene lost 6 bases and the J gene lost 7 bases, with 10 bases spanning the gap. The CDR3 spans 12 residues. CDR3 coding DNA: TGTGCCAGCAGCCGGGCCCAAAATGAGCAGTTCTTC. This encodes CASSRAQNEQFF.

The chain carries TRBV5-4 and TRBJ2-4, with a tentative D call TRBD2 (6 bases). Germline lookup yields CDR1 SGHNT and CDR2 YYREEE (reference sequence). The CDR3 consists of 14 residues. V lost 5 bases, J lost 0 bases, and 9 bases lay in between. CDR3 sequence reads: CASSKAGAKNIQYF. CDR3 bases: TGTGCCAGCAGTAAAGCGGGAGCCAAAAACATTCAGTACTTC.

The CDR3 loop reads CAISVVAGDRNEQFF. The CDR3 DNA reads as TGTGCCATCAGTGTTGTGGCGGGAGATCGGAATGAGCAGTTCTTC. V gene TRBV10-3 combines with J gene TRBJ2-1; 7 bases map to TRBD2. Trimming cost V 4 bases and J 7 bases; bases outside gene matches: 10. The CDR3 contains 15 residues. Germline V gives CDR1 ENHRY, CDR2 SYGVKD.

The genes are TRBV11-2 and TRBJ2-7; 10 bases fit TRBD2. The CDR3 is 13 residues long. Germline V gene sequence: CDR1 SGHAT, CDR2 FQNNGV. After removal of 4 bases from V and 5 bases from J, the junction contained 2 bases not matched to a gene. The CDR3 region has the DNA TGTGCCAGCAGCTGGACTAGCGGCCACGAGCAGTACTTC. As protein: CASSWTSGHEQYF.

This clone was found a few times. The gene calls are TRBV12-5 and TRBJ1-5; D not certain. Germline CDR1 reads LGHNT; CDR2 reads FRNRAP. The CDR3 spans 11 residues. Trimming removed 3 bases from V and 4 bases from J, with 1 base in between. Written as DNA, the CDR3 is TGTGCTAGTGGTTTAAATCAGCCCCAGCATTTT. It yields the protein CASGLNQPQHF.

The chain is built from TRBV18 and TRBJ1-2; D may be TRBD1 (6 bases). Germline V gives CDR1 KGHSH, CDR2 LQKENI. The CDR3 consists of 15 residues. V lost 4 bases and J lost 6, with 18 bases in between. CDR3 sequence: CASSLGQTSVHGYTF. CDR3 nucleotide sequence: TGTGCCAGCTCACTTGGACAGACAAGTGTCCATGGCTACACCTTC.

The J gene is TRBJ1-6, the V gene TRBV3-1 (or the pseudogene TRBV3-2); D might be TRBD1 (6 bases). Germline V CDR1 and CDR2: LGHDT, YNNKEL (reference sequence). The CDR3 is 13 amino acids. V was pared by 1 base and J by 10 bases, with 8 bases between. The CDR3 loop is CASSQGRGSPLHF. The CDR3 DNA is TGTGCCAGCAGCCAAGGTAGGGGGTCACCCCTCCACTTT.

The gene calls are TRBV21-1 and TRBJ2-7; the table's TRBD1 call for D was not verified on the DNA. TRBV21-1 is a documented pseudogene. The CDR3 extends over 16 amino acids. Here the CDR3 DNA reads TGTGCCAGCAGCAAAGACCAGGTCTCGAGTAAGTACGAGCAGTACTTC. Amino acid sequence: CASSKDQVSSKYEQYF.

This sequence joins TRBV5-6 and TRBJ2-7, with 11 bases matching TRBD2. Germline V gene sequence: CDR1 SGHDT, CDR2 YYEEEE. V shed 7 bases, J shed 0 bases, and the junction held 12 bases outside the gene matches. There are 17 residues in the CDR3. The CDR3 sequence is CASRRLAGSLSSYEQYF. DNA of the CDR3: TGTGCCAGCCGGCGACTAGCGGGGTCTTTGAGCTCCTACGAGCAGTACTTC.

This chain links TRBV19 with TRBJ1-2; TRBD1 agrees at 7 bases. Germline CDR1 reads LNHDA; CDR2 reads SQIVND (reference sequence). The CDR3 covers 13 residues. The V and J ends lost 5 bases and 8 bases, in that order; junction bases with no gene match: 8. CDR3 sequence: CASSLTGLYGYTF. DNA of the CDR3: TGTGCCAGTAGTCTGACAGGGTTGTACGGCTACACCTTC.

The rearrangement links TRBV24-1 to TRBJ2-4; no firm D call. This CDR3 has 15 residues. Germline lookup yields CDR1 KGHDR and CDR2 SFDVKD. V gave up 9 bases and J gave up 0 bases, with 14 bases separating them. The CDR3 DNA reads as TGTGCCACCCACATAGACATATTAGCCAAAAACATTCAGTACTTC. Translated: CATHIDILAKNIQYF.

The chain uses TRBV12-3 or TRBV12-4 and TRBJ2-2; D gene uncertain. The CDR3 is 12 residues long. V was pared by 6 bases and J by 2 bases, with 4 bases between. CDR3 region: CASSSNTGELFF. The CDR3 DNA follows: TGTGCCAGCAGCTCCAACACCGGGGAGCTGTTTTTT.

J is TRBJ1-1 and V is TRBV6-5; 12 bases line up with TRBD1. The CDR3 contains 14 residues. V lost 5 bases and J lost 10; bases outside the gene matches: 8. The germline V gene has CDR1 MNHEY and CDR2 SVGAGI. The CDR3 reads CASSRGTGGNSAFF. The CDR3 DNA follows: TGTGCCAGCAGTAGGGGGACAGGGGGCAACTCAGCTTTCTTT.

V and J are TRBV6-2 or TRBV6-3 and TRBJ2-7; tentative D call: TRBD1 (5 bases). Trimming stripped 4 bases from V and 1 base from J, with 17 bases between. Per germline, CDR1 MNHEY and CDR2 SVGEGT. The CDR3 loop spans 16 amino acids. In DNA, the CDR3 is TGTGCCAGCAGTTCCTACCGTCAGAAGGGGTCCTACGAGCAGTACTTC. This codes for CASSSYRQKGSYEQYF.

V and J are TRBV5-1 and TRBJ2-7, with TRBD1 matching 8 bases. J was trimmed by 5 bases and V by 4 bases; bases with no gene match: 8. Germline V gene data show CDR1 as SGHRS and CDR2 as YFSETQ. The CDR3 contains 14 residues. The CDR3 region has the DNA TGCGCCAGCAGCCTGGACAGGGTAATCCACGAGCAGTACTTC. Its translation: CASSLDRVIHEQYF.

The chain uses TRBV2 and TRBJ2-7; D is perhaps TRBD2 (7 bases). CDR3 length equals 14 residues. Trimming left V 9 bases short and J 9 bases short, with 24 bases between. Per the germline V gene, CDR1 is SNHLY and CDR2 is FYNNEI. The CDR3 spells CASRGRGEGAVQYF. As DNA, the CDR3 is TGTGCCAGTAGGGGGAGAGGGGAGGGTGCCGTGCAGTACTTC. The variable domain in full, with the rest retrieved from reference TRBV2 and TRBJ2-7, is EPEVTQTPSHQVTQMGQEVILRCVPISNHLYFYWYRQILGQKVEFLVSFYNNEISEKSEIFDDQFSVERPDGSNFTLKIRSTKLEDSAMYFCASRGRGEGAVQYFGPGTRLTVT.

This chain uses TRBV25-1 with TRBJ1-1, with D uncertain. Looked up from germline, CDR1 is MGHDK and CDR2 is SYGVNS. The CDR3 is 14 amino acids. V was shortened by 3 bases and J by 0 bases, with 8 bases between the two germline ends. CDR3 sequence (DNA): TGTGCCAGCAGTGATCAAGGGTTGAACACTGAAGCTTTCTTT. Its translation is CASSDQGLNTEAFF.

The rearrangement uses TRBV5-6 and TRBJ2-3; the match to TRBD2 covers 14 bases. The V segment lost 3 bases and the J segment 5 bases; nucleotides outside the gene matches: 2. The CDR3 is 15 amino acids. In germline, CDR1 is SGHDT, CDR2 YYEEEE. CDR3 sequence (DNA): TGTGCCAGCAGCTCAGGGACTAGCGGGAGAGATACGCAGTATTTT. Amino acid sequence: CASSSGTSGRDTQYF.

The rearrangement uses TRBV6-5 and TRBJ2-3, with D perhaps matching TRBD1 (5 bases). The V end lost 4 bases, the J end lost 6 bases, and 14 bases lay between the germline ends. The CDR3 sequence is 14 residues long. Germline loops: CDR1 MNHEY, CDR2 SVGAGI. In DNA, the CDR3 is TGTGCCAGCAGTTCTACCTTAGGGGTCGATACGCAGTATTTT. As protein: CASSSTLGVDTQYF.

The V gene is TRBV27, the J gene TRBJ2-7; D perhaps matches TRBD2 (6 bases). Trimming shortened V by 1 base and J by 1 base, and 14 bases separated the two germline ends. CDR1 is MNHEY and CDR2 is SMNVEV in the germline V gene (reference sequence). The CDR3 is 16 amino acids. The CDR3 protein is CASSLYGSAGSYEQYF. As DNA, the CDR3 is TGTGCCAGCAGTTTATACGGGTCGGCGGGATCCTACGAGCAGTACTTC.

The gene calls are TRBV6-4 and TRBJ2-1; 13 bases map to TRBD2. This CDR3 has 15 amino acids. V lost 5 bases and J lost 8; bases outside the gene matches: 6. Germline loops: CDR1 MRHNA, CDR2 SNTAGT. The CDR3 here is CASSIGLAGVDEQFF. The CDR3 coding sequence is TGTGCCAGCAGTATTGGACTAGCGGGAGTTGATGAGCAGTTCTTC.

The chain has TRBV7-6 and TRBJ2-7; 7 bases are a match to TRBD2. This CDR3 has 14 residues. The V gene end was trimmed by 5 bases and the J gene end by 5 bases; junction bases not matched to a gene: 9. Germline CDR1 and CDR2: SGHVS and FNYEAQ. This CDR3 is CASSPRGSGNEQYF. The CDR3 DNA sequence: TGTGCCAGCAGCCCGCGGGGGTCGGGGAACGAGCAGTACTTC.

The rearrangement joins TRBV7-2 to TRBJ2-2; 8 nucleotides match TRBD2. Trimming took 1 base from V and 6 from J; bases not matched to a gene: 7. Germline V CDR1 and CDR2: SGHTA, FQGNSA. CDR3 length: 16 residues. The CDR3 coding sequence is TGTGCCAGCAGCTTAGTAGTGGGGGGACTAGCCGGGGAGCTGTTTTTT. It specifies CASSLVVGGLAGELFF.

CDR3 in amino acids: CASSLIYEQYF. In DNA, the CDR3 is TGTGCCAGCAGTTTAATCTACGAGCAGTACTTC. This chain links TRBV28 with TRBJ2-7; D is undetermined. Trimming cost V 2 bases and J 3 bases, with 2 bases left between them. Germline assignment: CDR1 MDHEN and CDR2 SYDVKM. This CDR3 contains 11 residues.

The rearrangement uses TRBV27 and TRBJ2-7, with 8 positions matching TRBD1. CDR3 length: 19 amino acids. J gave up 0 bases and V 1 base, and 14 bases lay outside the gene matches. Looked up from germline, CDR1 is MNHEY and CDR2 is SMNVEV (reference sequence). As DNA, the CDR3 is TGTGCCAGCAGTTTATTTTACGAGACGACCGGGACAGGCTCCTACGAGCAGTACTTC. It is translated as CASSLFYETTGTGSYEQYF.

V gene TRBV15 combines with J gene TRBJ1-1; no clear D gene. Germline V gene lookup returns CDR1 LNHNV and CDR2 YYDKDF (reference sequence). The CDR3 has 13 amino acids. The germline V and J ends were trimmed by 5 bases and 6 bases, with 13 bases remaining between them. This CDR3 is CATSGRYGSEAFF. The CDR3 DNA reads TGTGCCACCAGCGGGAGGTACGGCTCTGAAGCTTTCTTT.

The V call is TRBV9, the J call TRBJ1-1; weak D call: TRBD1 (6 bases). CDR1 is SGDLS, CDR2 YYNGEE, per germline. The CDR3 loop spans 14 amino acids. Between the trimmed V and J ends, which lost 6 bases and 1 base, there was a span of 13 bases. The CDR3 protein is CASTGTDRNTEAFF. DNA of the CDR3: TGTGCCAGCACCGGGACGGACAGGAACACTGAAGCTTTCTTT.

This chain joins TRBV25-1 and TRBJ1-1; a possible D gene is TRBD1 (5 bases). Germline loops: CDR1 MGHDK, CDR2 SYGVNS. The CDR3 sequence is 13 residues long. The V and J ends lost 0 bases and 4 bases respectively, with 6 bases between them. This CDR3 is CASSEYGATEAFF. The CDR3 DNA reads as TGTGCCAGCAGTGAATACGGGGCCACTGAAGCTTTCTTT. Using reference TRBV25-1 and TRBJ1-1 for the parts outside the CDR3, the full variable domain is EADIYQTPRYLVIGTGKKITLECSQTMGHDKMYWYQQDPGMELHLIHYSYGVNSTEKGDLSSESTVSRIRTEHFPLTLESARPSHTSQYLCASSEYGATEAFFGQGTRLTVV.

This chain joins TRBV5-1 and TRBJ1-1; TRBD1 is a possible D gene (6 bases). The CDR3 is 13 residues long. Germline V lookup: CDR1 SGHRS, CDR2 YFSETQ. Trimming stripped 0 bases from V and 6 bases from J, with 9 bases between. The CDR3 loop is CASSLATGSEAFF. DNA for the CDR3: TGCGCCAGCAGCTTGGCTACAGGGTCTGAAGCTTTCTTT.